What follows are 21 T cell receptor beta chains derived from one specimen sequenced in a study of blood T cells in healthy people across ages. With a J-beta primer mix and a sample-barcoded 5' primer, a second PCR ran 7 to 11 cycles. TCRdb reprocessed the 5' RACE reads via MiXCR and lists one record per CDR3 protein. Among about 680,000 distinct CDR3 sequences, around 48% were seen once, and the ten largest hold 25% to 35%. Sequencing used blood. The receptors were gathered from a woman aged 60-75 years in good health.

A remark on this clonotype: One end of the junction fails to match germline, which may point to a read error. The chain combines TRBV6-2 or TRBV6-3 with TRBJ2-1; 15 nucleotides line up with TRBD2. Germline CDR1 is MNHEY and CDR2 is SVGEGT. CDR3 size: 15 residues. CDR3 in amino acids: CATSWGTSGRNEQFF. CDR3 nucleotide sequence: TGTGCCACCAGTTGGGGGACTAGCGGGAGGAATGAGCAGTTCTTC.

The chain recombines TRBV11-2 with TRBJ2-1; D gene ambiguous. The ends were cut back, 4 bases at V and 12 bases at J, with 10 bases in the middle. The germline gives CDR1 SGHAT, CDR2 FQNNGV. The CDR3 contains 11 residues. CDR3 bases: TGTGCCAGCAGCTCACCCCACGGGCAGTTCTTC. Translating gives CASSSPHGQFF.

The chain uses TRBV7-9 and TRBJ2-3, with 8 bases lining up with TRBD1. After removal of 8 bases from V and 4 bases from J, the junction contained 2 bases not matched to a gene. CDR1 and CDR2 (germline): SEHNR, FQNEAQ (reference sequence). The CDR3 is 12 residues long. CDR3 residues: CASGQGPDTQYF. The CDR3 coding sequence is TGTGCCAGCGGACAGGGACCAGATACGCAGTATTTT.

V and J are TRBV27 and TRBJ2-7; 7 positions agree with TRBD1. V shed 0 bases and J 1 base; nucleotides not matched to a gene: 9. This CDR3 has 17 residues. Germline CDR1 MNHEY, CDR2 SMNVEV (reference sequence). The CDR3 reads CASSLSGRSQGSYEQYF. Here the CDR3 DNA reads TGTGCCAGCAGTTTATCGGGTCGGTCACAGGGGTCCTACGAGCAGTACTTC.

This clonotype came up many times. The chain recombines TRBV6-6 with TRBJ2-1; 10 bases map to TRBD1. Germline lookup yields CDR1 MNHNY and CDR2 SVGAGI (reference sequence). The CDR3 loop spans 16 amino acids. V dropped 3 bases and J dropped 4; count of bases not matched to a gene: 6. CDR3 in DNA: TGTGCCAGCAGTTATTCGACAGGGGGCGCATACAATGAGCAGTTCTTC. Translation gives CASSYSTGGAYNEQFF.

The chain couples TRBV28 to TRBJ2-3; unclear D gene. V shed 5 bases and J shed 0 bases, with 12 bases lying between them. The V gene's germline CDR1 is MDHEN and CDR2 SYDVKM. The CDR3 is made up of 15 amino acids. The CDR3 sequence: CASSLQTESTDTQYF. The CDR3 DNA reads TGTGCCAGCAGTCTCCAGACGGAAAGCACAGATACGCAGTATTTT. Using reference TRBV28 and TRBJ2-3 for the parts outside the CDR3, the full variable domain is DVKVTQSSRYLVKRTGEKVFLECVQDMDHENMFWYRQDPGLGLRLIYFSYDVKMKEKGDIPEGYSVSREKKERFSLILESASTNQTSMYLCASSLQTESTDTQYFGPGTRLTVL.

J is TRBJ1-3 and V is TRBV12-3 or TRBV12-4, with a weak D call TRBD1 (5 bases). The CDR3 loop spans 16 amino acids. V was pared by 3 bases and J by 0 bases, with 12 bases between. CDR3 in DNA: TGTGCCAGCAGTTTTGGAGGGGTTGACTCTGGAAACACCATATATTTT. Encoded protein: CASSFGGVDSGNTIYF.

The rearrangement links TRBV20-1 to TRBJ2-4; possible D gene TRBD1, 8 bases. The J call may be incorrect, as the DNA end agrees better with TRBJ2-7. Germline CDR1 is DFQATT and CDR2 is SNEGSKA (reference sequence). The CDR3 spans 13 residues. CDR3 region: CSATGGQVGEQYF. As DNA, the CDR3 is TGCAGTGCTACGGGGGGACAGGTTGGCGAGCAGTACTTC.

In this sample, this clonotype turned up a few times. The V gene is TRBV7-9, the J gene TRBJ2-2; D is undetermined. CDR3 length equals 15 residues. Trimming removed 3 bases from V and 1 base from J, with 9 bases in between. The germline gives CDR1 SEHNR, CDR2 FQNEAQ (reference sequence). CDR3 in DNA: TGTGCCAGCAGCTTGGAGACAAAGAACACCGGGGAGCTGTTTTTT. Translated, it gives CASSLETKNTGELFF.

The chain combines TRBV10-3 with TRBJ1-5, with a weak D call TRBD1 (5 bases). The CDR3 sequence is 15 residues long. Trimming cost V 3 bases and J 5 bases, with 14 bases left between them. CDR1 is ENHRY, CDR2 SYGVKD, per germline. The CDR3 DNA reads TGTGCCATCAGTGACACATCCGGGACTTATCAGCCCCAGCATTTT. Amino acids: CAISDTSGTYQPQHF.

V and J are TRBV5-1 and TRBJ2-5; D unclear. CDR3 size: 14 residues. Trimming removed 0 bases from V and 2 bases from J, with 8 bases in between. The V gene's germline CDR1 is SGHRS and CDR2 YFSETQ. Here the CDR3 reads CASSLGSAQETQYF. The CDR3 DNA reads as TGCGCCAGCAGCTTGGGGTCAGCTCAAGAGACCCAGTACTTC. The full variable domain, its missing parts supplied by reference TRBV5-1 and TRBJ2-5, is KAGVTQTPRYLIKTRGQQVTLSCSPISGHRSVSWYQQTPGQGLQFLFEYFSETQRNKGNFPGRFSGRQFSNSRSEMNVSTLELGDSALYLCASSLGSAQETQYFGPGTRLLVL.

This clonotype was detected only a few times. The chain employs TRBV7-2 and TRBJ2-4, with 10 nucleotides matching TRBD1. CDR1 is SGHTA, CDR2 FQGNSA, per germline. CDR3 length: 18 amino acids. V was clipped by 5 bases and J by 2 bases; unmatched bases: 12. This CDR3 is CASSLRDRGTGSKNIQYF. CDR3 sequence (DNA): TGTGCCAGCAGCCTCCGGGACAGGGGCACGGGGTCCAAAAACATTCAGTACTTC.

There are a few counts of this clonotype. The chain recombines TRBV12-3 or TRBV12-4 with TRBJ1-4; tentative D call: TRBD1 (6 bases). The V end was cut by 4 bases, the J end by 3 bases, with 18 bases between. The CDR3 has 17 residues. The CDR3 region is CASSSGTRGVSNEKLFF. The CDR3 nucleotides read TGTGCCAGCAGTTCCGGGACAAGGGGGGTGTCTAATGAAAAACTGTTTTTT.

This clonotype has ten or more counts. A read error may explain this, as a much larger clone is one base away. The rearrangement joins TRBV10-3 to TRBJ2-7; no firm D call. The CDR3 runs to 12 residues. Per the germline V gene, CDR1 is ENHRY and CDR2 is SYGVKD. Trimming cost V 6 bases and J 6 bases, with 12 bases left between them. As DNA, the CDR3 is TGTGCCATCAGCGATGGACCTCCCGAGCAGTACTTC. Its translation is CAISDGPPEQYF.

This clonotype was recorded at least ten times. J is TRBJ2-3 and V is TRBV5-1; D gene unclear. Germline loops: CDR1 SGHRS, CDR2 YFSETQ. V was trimmed by 6 bases and J by 0 bases, leaving 11 bases between them. The CDR3 is 14 amino acids. CDR3 sequence reads: CASIRGGSTDTQYF. For the CDR3, the DNA is TGCGCCAGCATACGCGGTGGGAGCACAGATACGCAGTATTTT.

This chain uses TRBV5-1 with TRBJ2-2; possibly TRBD1 for D (6 bases). From germline, CDR1 is SGHRS and CDR2 YFSETQ. The CDR3 length is 14 residues. V was shortened by 3 bases and J by 3 bases, with 9 bases between the two germline ends. The DNA for the CDR3 is TGCGCCAGCAGCTGGCGGACAGACACCGGGGAGCTGTTTTTT. Its protein is CASSWRTDTGELFF.

The chain carries TRBV7-2 and TRBJ2-7, with 8 positions matching TRBD2. V lost 1 base, J lost 3 bases, and 11 bases stayed unmatched. CDR1 is SGHTA and CDR2 is FQGNSA in the germline V gene. The CDR3 covers 17 residues. The CDR3 nucleotides read TGTGCCAGCAGCTTAGTGCGGGGGGCAAGACACAGCTACGAGCAGTACTTC. Translating gives CASSLVRGARHSYEQYF.

The rearrangement links TRBV4-3 to TRBJ1-4, with 8 bases lining up with TRBD1. The CDR3 is made up of 15 amino acids. The germline V gene has CDR1 LGHNA and CDR2 YSLEER. V was clipped by 1 base and J by 10 bases; unmatched bases: 8. DNA for the CDR3: TGCGCCAGCAGCCAAGGGGCAGGGGGCGCGGGAAAACTGTTTTTT. It specifies CASSQGAGGAGKLFF.

The chain links TRBV7-9 to TRBJ2-5, with 8 bases lining up with TRBD1. The CDR3 is 13 amino acids. CDR1 is SEHNR and CDR2 is FQNEAQ in the germline V gene (reference sequence). J lost 5 bases, V lost 5 bases, and 4 bases had no gene match. Here the CDR3 reads CASSPRDRETQYF. CDR3 bases: TGTGCCAGCAGCCCACGGGACAGGGAGACCCAGTACTTC.

This chain links TRBV12-3 or TRBV12-4 with TRBJ1-1; D perhaps matches TRBD1 (6 bases). The V and J ends lost 6 bases and 1 base respectively, with 15 bases between them. The CDR3 contains 15 residues. The CDR3 coding sequence is TGTGCCAGCAGCAAAAACAGGGTATCGAACACTGAAGCTTTCTTT. Its translation is CASSKNRVSNTEAFF.

This clonotype was picked up a small number of times. A much bigger clone sits one base away, suggesting this may be a read error. This rearrangement joins TRBV7-2 to TRBJ2-5; TRBD2 agrees at 7 bases. Germline CDR1 is SGHTA and CDR2 is FQGNSA. V lost 5 bases and J lost 11; bases outside the gene matches: 17. The length of the CDR3 is 15 residues. The CDR3 DNA sequence: TGTGCCAGCAGCCCCTTAGCGGGCTCCAGGTATGAGCAGTACTTC. Protein sequence: CASSPLAGSRYEQYF.